This T cell receptor beta chain was captured by sequencing in a study of vaccination and CD4 T cells after COVID-19. Across the study: Overlapping spike pools from SARS-CoV-2 and HCoV-NL63, HCoV-OC43 and HCoV-229E served as culture stimuli.

The Oncomine TCR Beta short-read assay generated sequence data from the DNA of cultured CD4+ T cells. From CD4+ T cells that had been cultured, genomic DNA was extracted. TCRdb recomputed calls from the PCR reads with MiXCR, one row per CDR3 protein. The table shows approximately 20,000 distinct CDR3 sequences, with around three fifths occurring only once. Notes on this clonotype: What it recognizes is unknown.

Treatment indicated: approximately nine-day PBMC culture with coronavirus spike peptide pools or control peptides (ViraFEST assay). ViraFEST used peptide pools to expand antigen-specific T cells and subsequently sequenced their TCRs. Two million PBMCs per well were cultured with around 10 IU/ml IL-2 and about 10 ug/ml peptide pools. The clonotype comes from a human donor who had recovered from COVID-19. Sequencing was performed on CD4+ T cells from blood, cultured in vitro.

CDR3 nucleotides: TGTGCCAGCAGTTCCGGGTCCACGAACACTGAAGCTTTCTTT. It is translated as CASSSGSTNTEAFF. The chain combines TRBV28 with TRBJ1-1; D gene uncertain. V lost 4 bases and J lost 1, with 10 bases in between. This CDR3 spans 14 amino acids. In germline, CDR1 is MDHEN, CDR2 SYDVKM.